This record concerns one T cell receptor (beta chain) sequence. From germline, CDR1 is SGHTA and CDR2 FQGNSA. J gave up 11 bases and V 5 bases, and 8 bases lay outside the gene matches. The CDR3 has 12 amino acids. The sample originates from a study of blood T cell repertoires in COVID-19. Participants spanned ages about 18 to 100 years and resided in fewer than 30 US areas. Libraries were prepared by immunoSEQ multiplex PCR; TCRdb keeps only in-frame clonotypes and omits some of them. The table lists about 260,000 clones, more than 75% of them singletons, with roughly 2% in the top ten. Sequenced material: PBMCs or T cells enriched from blood (not recorded which). The chain couples TRBV7-2 to TRBJ1-1; 7 bases map to TRBD1. The clonotype originates from a woman in her forties or fifties who had recovered from COVID-19. CDR3 in amino acids: CASSVDRQGAFF. CDR3 bases: TGTGCCAGCAGCGTGGACAGGCAGGGGGCTTTCTTT.